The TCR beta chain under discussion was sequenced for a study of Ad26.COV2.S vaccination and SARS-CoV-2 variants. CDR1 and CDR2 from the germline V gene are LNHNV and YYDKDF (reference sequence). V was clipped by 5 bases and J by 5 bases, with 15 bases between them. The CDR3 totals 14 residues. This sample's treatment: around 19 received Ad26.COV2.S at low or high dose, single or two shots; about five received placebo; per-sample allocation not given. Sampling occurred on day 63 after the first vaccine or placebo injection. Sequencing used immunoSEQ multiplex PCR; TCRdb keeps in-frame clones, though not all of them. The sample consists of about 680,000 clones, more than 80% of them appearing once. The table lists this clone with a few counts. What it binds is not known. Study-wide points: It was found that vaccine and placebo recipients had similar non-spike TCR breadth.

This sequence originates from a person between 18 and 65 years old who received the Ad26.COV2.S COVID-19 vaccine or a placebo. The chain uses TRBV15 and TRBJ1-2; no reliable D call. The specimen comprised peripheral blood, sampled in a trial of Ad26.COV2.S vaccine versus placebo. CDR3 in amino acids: CATSEGGSVYGYTF. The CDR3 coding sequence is TGTGCCACCAGCGAAGGAGGCAGCGTGTATGGCTACACCTTC.